Listed below are T cell receptor beta chains from one sample, sequenced in a study of PD-L1 blockade in urothelial cancer. The table came from immunoSEQ multiplex PCR; TCRdb's copy has only in-frame clones and leaves some out. This repertoire shows fewer than 50,000 clones, under 90% found once; its top ten account for 2.5% to 3.5%. The input for sequencing was PBMCs, taken around atezolizumab (anti-PD-L1) treatment. The receptors originated from a man in his 70s with urothelial cancer. The CDR3 runs from the conserved cysteine through the conserved F or W. A D gene is named only where the DNA matches it firmly. Clone size is shown for a subset of rows, as once, few, many or a class of expanded clone.

j_call clone_size d_call v_call cdr3_length cdr3_nt cdr3_aa
TRBJ2-7 few TRBD2 TRBV6-1 14 TGTGCCAGCAGAGCTAGCGGGAGTCTCTTCGAGCAGTACTTC CASRASGSLFEQYF
TRBJ2-7 . . TRBV14 13 TGTGCCAGCAGCCAAGAATCCAGGTACGAGCAGTACTTC CASSQESRYEQYF
TRBJ2-6 . . TRBV30 15 TGTGCCTGGAGTGTACTGGTCTCTGGGGCCAACGTCCTGACTTTC CAWSVLVSGANVLTF
TRBJ1-2 . . TRBV28 13 TGTGCCAGCTCCCCCCCCGCGAGGGTAGGCTACACCTTC CASSPPARVGYTF
TRBJ2-3 . TRBD2 TRBV2 15 TGTGCCAGCACCTCACAAGGACTAGCCAGCGATACGCAGTATTTT CASTSQGLASDTQYF
TRBJ2-1 . TRBD1 TRBV19 15 TGTGCCAGTAGTACCCTTGGACAGGGGATGATTGAGCAGTTCTTC CASSTLGQGMIEQFF
TRBJ2-2 . . TRBV5-6 11 TGTGCCAGCAGCTTGGGGGAGCAAACTTTTTTT CASSLGEQTFF
TRBJ1-2 few TRBD1 TRBV6-5 14 TGTGCCAGCAGTAAGACAGGGGTGGGCTATGGCTACACCTTC CASSKTGVGYGYTF
TRBJ2-7 few . TRBV19 14 TGTGCCAGTAGTGGACGTTCAGGGGAGCGCGAGCAGTACTTC CASSGRSGEREQYF
TRBJ2-5 . TRBD2 TRBV28 12 TGTGCCAGCACCACGGGGGGAGAGACCCAGTACTTC CASTTGGETQYF
TRBJ2-5 . TRBD1 TRBV7-2 14 TGTGCCAGCAGCTTTTCGGGACAGGGAGAGACCCAGTACTTC CASSFSGQGETQYF
TRBJ1-2 . . TRBV6-1 13 TGTGCCAGCAGTGAAAACACAGTCTATGGCTACACCTTC CASSENTVYGYTF
TRBJ2-7 . . TRBV11-2 17 TGTGCCAGCAGCTTATATAGAGGGGGACCGAGCTCCTACGAGCAGTACTTC CASSLYRGGPSSYEQYF
TRBJ2-1 once TRBD2 TRBV7-9 15 TGTGCCAGCAGCTGGGGACTAGCGGGCCTTGGTGAGCAGTTCTTC CASSWGLAGLGEQFF
TRBJ2-3 . TRBD1 TRBV7-9 16 TGTGCCAGCAGCTTAGTACCGGGACAGGGGAGTGATACGCAGTATTTT CASSLVPGQGSDTQYF
TRBJ2-2 . TRBD2 TRBV6-5 14 TGTGCCAGCGGCGGGGGGGGACGGACCGGGGAGCTGTTTTTT CASGGGGRTGELFF
TRBJ2-1 . . TRBV7-3 11 TGTGCCAGCAGCCAGGGCCATGAGCAGTTCTTC CASSQGHEQFF
TRBJ1-1 . TRBD1 TRBV7-9 14 TGTGCCAGCAGCCAGGGACAGAGTAACCCTGAAGCTTTCTTT CASSQGQSNPEAFF
TRBJ2-3 . . TRBV7-2 17 TGTGCCAGCAGCTCCGCGCCCCGCGGCTTGCGCACAGATACGCAGTATTTT CASSSAPRGLRTDTQYF
TRBJ2-3 . TRBD2 TRBV20-1 11 TGCAGTGCCCTGGGACTAGAGACGCAGTATTTT CSALGLETQYF
TRBJ2-3 . TRBD1 TRBV2 14 TGTGCCAGCAGTGCCGACAGGGGGCCAGATACGCAGTATTTT CASSADRGPDTQYF
TRBJ2-7 . . TRBV6-6 15 TGTGCCAGCAGCCGCGTTCAGGGGAGGGGAGGCGAGCAGTACTTC CASSRVQGRGGEQYF
TRBJ2-5 . . TRBV7-2 11 TGTGCCAGCAGGTCCCTGGAGACCCAGTACTTC CASRSLETQYF
TRBJ2-7 . TRBD2 TRBV28 15 TGTGCCAGCAGTTTAACTAGCGGGCCTACCTACGAGCAGTACTTC CASSLTSGPTYEQYF
TRBJ2-7 . . TRBV15 14 TGTGCCACCAGGAGAGGTGGGAGCTCCTACGAGCAGTACTTC CATRRGGSSYEQYF
TRBJ2-1 . . TRBV5-1 15 TGCGCCAGCAGCTTAGAAGGGAGCTCCTACAATGAGCAGTTCTTC CASSLEGSSYNEQFF
TRBJ2-2 . . TRBV7-3 16 TGTGCCAGCAGCCGAAGCCCAACCGAAAGCACCGGGGAGCTGTTTTTT CASSRSPTESTGELFF
TRBJ1-3 . . TRBV10-3 13 TGTGCCATCAGTGACCCTTCTGGAAACACCATATATTTT CAISDPSGNTIYF
TRBJ2-1 . . TRBV27 11 TGTGCCAGCAGTTCGGACAATGAGCAGTTCTTC CASSSDNEQFF
TRBJ1-2 . . TRBV2 14 TGTGCCAGCCTCACCCGCCCAGCTAACTATGGCTACACCTTC CASLTRPANYGYTF
TRBJ2-1 . TRBD2 TRBV5-1 17 TGCGCCAGCAGCTTGGCCGCACTAGCGAGACAATACAATGAGCAGTTCTTC CASSLAALARQYNEQFF
TRBJ1-2 few . TRBV5-1 13 TGCGCCAGCAGCTTGGGAGGACTCGGGGGCTACACCTTC CASSLGGLGGYTF
TRBJ2-3 . . TRBV2 11 TGTGCCAGCATGAGACAGGCCACGCAGTATTTT CASMRQATQYF
TRBJ1-4 . . TRBV2 15 TGTGCCAGCAGTGAAGCGCGGGGGTATAATGAAAAACTGTTTTTT CASSEARGYNEKLFF
TRBJ1-2 . . TRBV4-3 16 TGCGCCAGCAGCCAAGTATGGGGGCCCAACGACAGTGGCTACACCTTC CASSQVWGPNDSGYTF
TRBJ1-3 . TRBD1 TRBV6-5 14 TGTGCCAGCATGCTAGGGGGCCCCGGAAACACCATATATTTT CASMLGGPGNTIYF
TRBJ1-5 . . TRBV7-9 14 TGTGCCAGCAGCTTAAGCGGGGGCAATCAGCCCCAGCATTTT CASSLSGGNQPQHF
TRBJ1-1 few TRBD1 TRBV6-1 14 TGTGCCAGCAGTGACAGACAGGGACAGGCTGAAGCTTTCTTT CASSDRQGQAEAFF
TRBJ2-1 . . TRBV18 15 TGTGCCAGCTCACCACCGCAGCGGAACCACAATGAGCAGTTCTTC CASSPPQRNHNEQFF
TRBJ1-2 . . TRBV27 13 TGTGCCAGCAGTTTGGGCAGGGCTGGTGGCTACACCTTC CASSLGRAGGYTF
TRBJ2-7 . TRBD1 TRBV15 16 TGTGCCACCAGCAGACCTCCCCGGGACAGAGCCTACGAGCAGTACTTC CATSRPPRDRAYEQYF
TRBJ2-7 . . TRBV6-5 15 TGTGCCAGCAGACCCGGGGGTTCCCTTTCCTACGAGCAGTACTTC CASRPGGSLSYEQYF
TRBJ2-1 . TRBD2 TRBV10-3 16 TGTGCCATCAGTGAGTCGAGCGGGGTAGGAGACAATGAGCAGTTCTTC CAISESSGVGDNEQFF
TRBJ2-3 once . TRBV4-2 13 TGTGCCAGCAGCCTGGACAAGTCGGATACGCAGTATTTT CASSLDKSDTQYF
TRBJ1-5 . . TRBV2 16 TGTGCCAGCAGTGAGCAGGTCAGGGGAGGGGGTCAGCCCCAGCATTTT CASSEQVRGGGQPQHF
TRBJ2-2 . . TRBV27 13 TGTGCCGGCCGGGACTTCAACACCGGGGAGCTGTTTTTT CAGRDFNTGELFF
TRBJ1-1 . . TRBV5-1 14 TGCGCCAGCAGCTTACAGGGCGGAATCACTGAAGCTTTCTTT CASSLQGGITEAFF
TRBJ2-5 . TRBD2 TRBV4-1 16 TGCGCCAGCAGCTTGACACTAGCGGGAGTTAGAGAGACCCAGTACTTC CASSLTLAGVRETQYF
TRBJ2-3 few TRBD2 TRBV29-1 16 TGCAGCTCAGGACTAGCGGGGGCCGGAAGCACAGATACGCAGTATTTT CSSGLAGAGSTDTQYF
TRBJ1-1 . TRBD1 TRBV7-2 14 TGTGCCAGCAGCCTCCCACGGGCACAGGGGATAGCTTTCTTT CASSLPRAQGIAFF
TRBJ2-3 . TRBD2 TRBV28 15 TGTGCCAGCGGCCTAGCGGGAGGCCCGGGAGATACGCAGTATTTT CASGLAGGPGDTQYF
TRBJ2-3 . . TRBV2 15 TGTGCCAGCACTGAGGAAATAGCTGGCACAGATACGCAGTATTTT CASTEEIAGTDTQYF
TRBJ2-4 . . TRBV7-2 13 TGTGCCAGCAGCTTAGCGGGGGCGAACATTCAGTACTTC CASSLAGANIQYF
TRBJ2-5 . . TRBV7-9 13 TGTGCCAGCAGCTCTACCGAGGGAGAGACCCAGTACTTC CASSSTEGETQYF
TRBJ2-7 . TRBD2 TRBV7-6 15 TGTGCCAGCAGCTTAGAAGCGGGGGCTATCTACGAGCAGTACTTC CASSLEAGAIYEQYF